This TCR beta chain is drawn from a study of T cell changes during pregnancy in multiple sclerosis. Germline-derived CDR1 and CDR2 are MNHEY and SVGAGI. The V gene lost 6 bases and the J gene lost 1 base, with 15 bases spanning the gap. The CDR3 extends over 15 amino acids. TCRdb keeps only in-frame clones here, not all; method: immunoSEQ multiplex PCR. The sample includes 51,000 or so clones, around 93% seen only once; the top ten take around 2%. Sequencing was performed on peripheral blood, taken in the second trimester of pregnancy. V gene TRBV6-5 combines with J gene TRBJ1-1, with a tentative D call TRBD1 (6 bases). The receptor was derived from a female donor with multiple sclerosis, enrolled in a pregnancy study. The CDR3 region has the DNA TGTGCCAGCAGACCCCGTTGGACAGAGAACACTGAAGCTTTCTTT. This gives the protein CASRPRWTENTEAFF.